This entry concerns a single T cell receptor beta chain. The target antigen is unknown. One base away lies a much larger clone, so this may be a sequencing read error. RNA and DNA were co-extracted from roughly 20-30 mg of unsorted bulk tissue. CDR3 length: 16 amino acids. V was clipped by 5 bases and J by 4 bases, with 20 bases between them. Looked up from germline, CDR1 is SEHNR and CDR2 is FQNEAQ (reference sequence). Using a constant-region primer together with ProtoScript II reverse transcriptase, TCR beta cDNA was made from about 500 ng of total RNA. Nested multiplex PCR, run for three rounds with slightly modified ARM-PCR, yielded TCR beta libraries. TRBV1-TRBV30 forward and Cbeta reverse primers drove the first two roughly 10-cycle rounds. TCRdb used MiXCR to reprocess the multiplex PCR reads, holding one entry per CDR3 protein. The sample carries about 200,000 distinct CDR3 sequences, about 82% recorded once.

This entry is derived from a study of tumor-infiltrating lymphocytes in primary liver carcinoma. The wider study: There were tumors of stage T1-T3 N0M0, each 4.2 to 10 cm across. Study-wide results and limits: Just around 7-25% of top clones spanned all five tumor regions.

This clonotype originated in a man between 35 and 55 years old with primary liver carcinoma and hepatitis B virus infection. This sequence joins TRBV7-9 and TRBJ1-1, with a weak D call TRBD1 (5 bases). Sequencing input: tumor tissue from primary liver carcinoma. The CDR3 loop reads CASSQPRLPRGTEAFF. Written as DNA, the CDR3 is TGTGCCAGCAGCCAGCCGAGACTTCCAAGGGGCACTGAAGCTTTCTTT.